The subject of this entry is one T cell receptor beta chain. Its cognate antigen is unknown. This specimen belongs to a study of shared clonotypes between healthy human individuals. For the study at large: For every donor, three CD4 naive, three CD4 memory, two CD8 naive and one CD8 memory plates were used.

The genomic DNA of each subset was split evenly across several immunoSEQ plates. Generated by immunoSEQ multiplex PCR, the TCRdb table keeps only in-frame clones and is missing some. The table lists around 1.6 million clones, 95% to 99% of them singletons. General study points: In this cohort, only blood was sampled, and tissue repertoires likely differ. Among several donors, approximately 5% of naive CD4 clonotypes were found in common.

Sequenced material: naive CD4+ T cells sorted from blood. Noted subset: CD45RA+ positively selected. The TCR comes from a man younger than 45 in good health.

The CDR3 is CASSLAIQSNQPQHF. DNA for the CDR3: TGTGCCAGCAGCTTGGCTATACAGTCCAATCAGCCCCAGCATTTT. The chain links TRBV5-8 to TRBJ1-5; D is unclear. CDR1 is SGHTS, CDR2 YDEGEE, per germline. V gave up 0 bases and J gave up 3 bases, with 10 bases separating them. This CDR3 is 15 amino acids long.